This T cell receptor (beta chain) was identified in a study of neoadjuvant anti-PD-1 for oral cavity cancer. Looking at the study overall: Most patients had three to four biweekly doses of 3 mg/kg nivolumab before resection. Patients without progression received a fourth nivolumab dose around day 43, then surgical resection on days 50-56.

Most tumor samples had 4 to 5.5 ug input DNA in two replicates. This table comes from immunoSEQ multiplex PCR, and its TCRdb copy is limited to in-frame clones, with some not included. The sample lists under 13,000 clones; 45% to 60% were seen once. These oral cavity squamous cell carcinomas were HPV-negative and locally advanced. The CDR3 runs to 12 residues. V shed 6 bases and J shed 7 bases, with 9 bases lying between them. Per germline, CDR1 MNHEY and CDR2 SMNVEV (reference sequence). This clonotype was obtained from a person aged 35 to 85 with oral cavity squamous cell carcinoma. V and J are TRBV27 and TRBJ2-2, with D uncertain. The input for sequencing was tumor tissue, taken before nivolumab (anti-PD-1) treatment. In nucleotides, the CDR3 is TGTGCCAGCAGACAGTTGGACGGGGAGCTGTTTTTT. Residues: CASRQLDGELFF.